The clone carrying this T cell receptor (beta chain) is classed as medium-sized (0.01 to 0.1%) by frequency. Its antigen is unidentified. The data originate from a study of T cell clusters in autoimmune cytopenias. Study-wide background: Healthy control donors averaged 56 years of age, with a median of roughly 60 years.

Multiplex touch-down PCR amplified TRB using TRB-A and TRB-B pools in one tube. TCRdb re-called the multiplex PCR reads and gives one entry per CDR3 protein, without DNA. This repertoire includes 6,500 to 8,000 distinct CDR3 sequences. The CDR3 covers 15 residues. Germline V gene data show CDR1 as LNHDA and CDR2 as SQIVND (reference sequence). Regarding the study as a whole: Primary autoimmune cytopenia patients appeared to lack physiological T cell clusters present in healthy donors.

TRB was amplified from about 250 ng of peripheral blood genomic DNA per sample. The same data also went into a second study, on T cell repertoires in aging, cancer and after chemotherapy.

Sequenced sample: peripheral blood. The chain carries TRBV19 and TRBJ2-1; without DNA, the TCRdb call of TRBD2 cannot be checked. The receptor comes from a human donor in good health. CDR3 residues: CASRPTSPGAREQFF.